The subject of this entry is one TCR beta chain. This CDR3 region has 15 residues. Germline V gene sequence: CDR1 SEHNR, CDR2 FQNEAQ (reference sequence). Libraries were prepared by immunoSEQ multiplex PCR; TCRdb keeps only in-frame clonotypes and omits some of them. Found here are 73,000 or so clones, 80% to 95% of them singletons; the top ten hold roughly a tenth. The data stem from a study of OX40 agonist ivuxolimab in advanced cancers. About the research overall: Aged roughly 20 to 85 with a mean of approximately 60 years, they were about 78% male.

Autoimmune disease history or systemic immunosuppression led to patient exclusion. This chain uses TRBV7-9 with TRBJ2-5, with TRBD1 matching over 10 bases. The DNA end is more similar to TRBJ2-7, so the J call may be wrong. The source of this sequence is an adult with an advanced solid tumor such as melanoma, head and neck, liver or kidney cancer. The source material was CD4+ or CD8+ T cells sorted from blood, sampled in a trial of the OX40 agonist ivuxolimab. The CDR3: CASREPTGTGDEQYF. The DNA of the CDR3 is TGTGCCAGCAGAGAACCCACCGGGACAGGGGACGAGCAGTACTTC.